This T cell receptor (beta chain) appears in the sequencing data of a study of blood T cell repertoires in COVID-19. Study-level information: The study drew acute and convalescent COVID-19 samples from the United States, Italy and Spain. The cDNA or gDNA used as material had been derived from T cells, B-cell-depleted T cells, or PBMCs.

Germline V gene data show CDR1 as LNHDA and CDR2 as SQIVND (reference sequence). V was shortened by 3 bases and J by 8 bases, with 17 bases between the two germline ends. The CDR3 loop spans 16 amino acids. This clone was observed once. TCRdb's copy holds only in-frame clones and misses some; the assay was immunoSEQ multiplex PCR. Among some 150,000 clones listed, about 73% were seen once. The sample comprised peripheral blood. V gene TRBV19 combines with J gene TRBJ1-6; no firm D call. The receptor's source is an elderly man with acute or convalescent COVID-19. The CDR3 bases are TGTGCCAGTAGTATTGCGGCGGGTAACTCTTATTCACCCCTCCACTTT. This encodes CASSIAAGNSYSPLHF.